The rows below give T cell receptor beta chains drawn from one sample of a study of T cells after yellow fever vaccination. One entry per CDR3 protein, called by TCRdb with MiXCR from the 5' RACE reads. Among around 340,000 distinct CDR3 sequences listed, roughly 8.7% were seen once. Sequences were derived from PBMCs, sampled on the day of the first yellow fever vaccination. Source of these receptors: a man between 18 and 35 years old who received the YFV17D yellow fever vaccine. CDR3s include the opening cysteine and the closing phenylalanine or tryptophan. The order of the fields is V gene, clone size, D gene, J gene, CDR3 DNA, CDR3 protein. D genes are given only for firm matches. Rows give clone size only sometimes, using once, few, many, or a class for an expanded clone.

V: TRBV5-4; size: NA; D: NA; J: TRBJ2-5; DNA: TGTGCCAGCAGCGAGTACTCGGGACGGACCGGAGAGACCCAGTACTTC; CDR3: CASSEYSGRTGETQYF
V: TRBV5-1; size: NA; D: TRBD1; J: TRBJ2-3; DNA: TGCGCCAGCAGCTTGGGATTGGGACAGGGAGCAGATACGCAGTATTTT; CDR3: CASSLGLGQGADTQYF
V: TRBV9; size: few; D: TRBD2; J: TRBJ2-5; DNA: TGTGCCAGCAGCGTTGAGGTAGCGGGGACCTTAGGGGAGACCCAGTACTTC; CDR3: CASSVEVAGTLGETQYF
V: TRBV5-1; size: many; D: NA; J: TRBJ2-5; DNA: TGCGCCAGCAGGCCCCCTACTTCGGAGACCCAGTACTTC; CDR3: CASRPPTSETQYF
V: TRBV11-2; size: many; D: TRBD2; J: TRBJ2-7; DNA: TGTGCCAGCAGCCGGGACTATCCGGGGTCCTACGAGCAGTACTTC; CDR3: CASSRDYPGSYEQYF
V: TRBV4-3; size: NA; D: NA; J: TRBJ2-7; DNA: TGCGCCAGCAGCCAGCCGCTTACTGGGCCCTACGAGCAGTACTTC; CDR3: CASSQPLTGPYEQYF
V: TRBV20-1; size: NA; D: NA; J: TRBJ1-2; DNA: TGCAGTGCTAGAGTCGCCGTAAACATCTATGGCTACACCTTC; CDR3: CSARVAVNIYGYTF
V: TRBV4-1; size: many; D: NA; J: TRBJ1-2; DNA: TGCGCCAGCAGCCAAGCCTACGCCTATGGCTACACCTTC; CDR3: CASSQAYAYGYTF
V: TRBV12-3/TRBV12-4; size: NA; D: NA; J: TRBJ2-1; DNA: TGTGCCAGCAGTTTCGGGGGGCAGTTAGAGCAGTTCTTC; CDR3: CASSFGGQLEQFF
V: TRBV18; size: many; D: TRBD1; J: TRBJ1-6; DNA: TGTGCCAGCTCAGGACAGGGGAATTCACCCCTCCACTTT; CDR3: CASSGQGNSPLHF
V: TRBV2; size: few; D: NA; J: TRBJ1-2; DNA: TGTGCCAGCAGACAGGGAGGATACTATGGCTACACCTTC; CDR3: CASRQGGYYGYTF
V: TRBV5-1; size: many; D: TRBD2; J: TRBJ2-5; DNA: TGCGCCAGCAGCTTCCGCCTAGCGGGGGAAGAGACCCAGTACTTC; CDR3: CASSFRLAGEETQYF
V: TRBV6-5; size: few; D: NA; J: TRBJ1-2; DNA: TGTGCCAGCAGTTACTCGAGCGTCAGGGGCTTCGGGAACTATGGCTACACCTTC; CDR3: CASSYSSVRGFGNYGYTF
V: TRBV29-1; size: NA; D: TRBD2; J: TRBJ2-3; DNA: TGCAGCGTTGAGGCGGGGGGGGTGGATACGCAGTATTTT; CDR3: CSVEAGGVDTQYF
V: TRBV7-9; size: NA; D: NA; J: TRBJ1-1; DNA: TGTGCCAGCAGCTCCCGGAGGGCCCGGGGAGACACTGAAGCTTTCTTT; CDR3: CASSSRRARGDTEAFF
V: TRBV11-1; size: NA; D: TRBD2; J: TRBJ2-5; DNA: TGTGCCAGCAGCTCCACTCCCACGGGAATAGCGGGGGCCCAAGAGACCCAGTACTTC; CDR3: CASSSTPTGIAGAQETQYF
V: TRBV5-4; size: few; D: NA; J: TRBJ2-2; DNA: TGTGCCAGCAGTCGTAATCTGGGGGGCAGGACCGGGGAGCTGTTTTTT; CDR3: CASSRNLGGRTGELFF
V: TRBV4-2; size: NA; D: TRBD1; J: TRBJ1-1; DNA: TGTGCCAGCAGCCGACCGGGACAGGCGAACACTGAAGCTTTCTTT; CDR3: CASSRPGQANTEAFF
V: TRBV12-3/TRBV12-4; size: NA; D: NA; J: TRBJ1-4; DNA: TGTGCCGTTCGAGGGGCTGCTAATGAAAAACTGTTTTTT; CDR3: CAVRGAANEKLFF
V: TRBV6-1; size: few; D: NA; J: TRBJ2-3; DNA: TGTGCCAGCAGTCGAGAGACCATCACAGATACGCAGTATTTT; CDR3: CASSRETITDTQYF
V: TRBV2; size: many; D: TRBD2; J: TRBJ2-1; DNA: TGTGCCAGCAGTACCCAGCGGGGGGAATACAATGAGCAGTTCTTC; CDR3: CASSTQRGEYNEQFF
V: TRBV24-1; size: many; D: NA; J: TRBJ1-2; DNA: TGTGCCACCAGTGACGACTCGCGTAAGGGCTACACCTTC; CDR3: CATSDDSRKGYTF
V: TRBV12-3/TRBV12-4; size: many; D: NA; J: TRBJ2-2; DNA: TGTGCCAGCAGTGTACAGGTTCCGAACACCGGGGAGCTGTTTTTT; CDR3: CASSVQVPNTGELFF
V: TRBV20-1; size: few; D: TRBD1; J: TRBJ1-1; DNA: TGCAGTGCAAGCCTACAGGGGGCTAGGGCAGCTTTCTTT; CDR3: CSASLQGARAAFF
V: TRBV7-9; size: many; D: TRBD2; J: TRBJ2-7; DNA: TGTGCCAGCAGCTTACAGCGGGGGGCTTACGAGCAGTACTTC; CDR3: CASSLQRGAYEQYF
V: TRBV24-1; size: few; D: NA; J: TRBJ2-1; DNA: TGTGCCACCAGTGATCCCCTGGCAGGGGGGAATGAGCAGTTCTTC; CDR3: CATSDPLAGGNEQFF
V: TRBV5-1; size: few; D: NA; J: TRBJ1-2; DNA: TGCGCCAGCAGCTCCGCCCCACTGTTTAACTATGGCTACACCTTC; CDR3: CASSSAPLFNYGYTF
V: TRBV12-3/TRBV12-4; size: NA; D: NA; J: TRBJ2-3; DNA: TGTGCCAGCACCCAAACGTTGGTGGGCACAGATACGCAGTATTTT; CDR3: CASTQTLVGTDTQYF
V: TRBV13; size: NA; D: NA; J: TRBJ2-7; DNA: TGTGCCAGCAGCTTCATGAGCTCCTACGAGCAGTACTTC; CDR3: CASSFMSSYEQYF
V: TRBV12-3/TRBV12-4; size: few; D: TRBD2; J: TRBJ2-1; DNA: TGTGCCAGCGGACTAGCGGGGGGTTACAATGAGCAGTTCTTC; CDR3: CASGLAGGYNEQFF
V: TRBV9; size: NA; D: NA; J: TRBJ1-5; DNA: TGTGCCAGCAGCCCGACGCCTGGCAATCAGCCCCAGCATTTT; CDR3: CASSPTPGNQPQHF
V: TRBV11-3; size: NA; D: TRBD1; J: TRBJ1-2; DNA: TGTGCCAGCAGCTTAAGGGGACAGGGGGCGCGAGGAGGCTACACCTTC; CDR3: CASSLRGQGARGGYTF
V: TRBV6-1; size: many; D: TRBD1; J: TRBJ2-1; DNA: TGTGCCAGCGGCGACAGGGGTTACAATGAGCAGTTCTTC; CDR3: CASGDRGYNEQFF
V: TRBV6-6; size: few; D: NA; J: TRBJ1-5; DNA: TGTGCCAGCAGTTTTAGGGCCGTGATAAACCAGCATTTT; CDR3: CASSFRAVINQHF
V: TRBV5-4; size: few; D: NA; J: TRBJ2-1; DNA: TGTGCCAGCAGCGAAAGAGCGGCCGAGCCGTTCTTC; CDR3: CASSERAAEPFF
V: TRBV11-2; size: few; D: TRBD1; J: TRBJ2-2; DNA: TGTGCCAGCTCTCCCAGGCTGGACAGGGGGCCGTCCGGGGAGCTGTTTTTT; CDR3: CASSPRLDRGPSGELFF
V: TRBV9; size: many; D: NA; J: TRBJ2-5; DNA: TGTGCCAGCAGCGTAGGAAGGACGCAAGAGACCCAGTACTTC; CDR3: CASSVGRTQETQYF
V: TRBV4-3; size: few; D: NA; J: TRBJ2-3; DNA: TGCGCCAGCAGCCAAGAGCAACGGCAGGTGGATACGCAGTATTTT; CDR3: CASSQEQRQVDTQYF
V: TRBV28; size: few; D: TRBD1; J: TRBJ2-3; DNA: TGTGCCAGCAGTCCCGCGGACAGGAACACAGATACGCAGTATTTT; CDR3: CASSPADRNTDTQYF
V: TRBV28; size: NA; D: NA; J: TRBJ2-5; DNA: TGTGCCAGCAGTTTTCGGTTGACTATTATGTACTTC; CDR3: CASSFRLTIMYF
V: TRBV6-2/TRBV6-3; size: NA; D: NA; J: TRBJ2-6; DNA: TGTGCCAGCACCGTGATTATGGGGGGGGCCAACGTCCTGACTTTC; CDR3: CASTVIMGGANVLTF
V: TRBV4-3; size: many; D: NA; J: TRBJ2-7; DNA: TGCGCCAGCAGCCAAGGTGCGAGCGGAGCCTACGAGCAGTACTTC; CDR3: CASSQGASGAYEQYF
V: TRBV2; size: NA; D: NA; J: TRBJ2-7; DNA: TGTGCCAGCAGTGAATCTCTCCGGCAGGGGAACTCCTACGAGCAGTACTTC; CDR3: CASSESLRQGNSYEQYF
V: TRBV29-1; size: NA; D: NA; J: TRBJ2-3; DNA: TGCAGCGTTGAAGATCAGGAACGGGCCTGGGATACGCAGTATTTT; CDR3: CSVEDQERAWDTQYF
V: TRBV24-1; size: few; D: NA; J: TRBJ2-1; DNA: TGTGCCACCAGTGATCCGGGGTCATACAATGAGCAGTTCTTC; CDR3: CATSDPGSYNEQFF
V: TRBV27; size: NA; D: TRBD1; J: TRBJ2-5; DNA: TGTGCCAGCAGACGCACCGGGACAGGGGGCACGGAGACCCAGTACTTC; CDR3: CASRRTGTGGTETQYF
V: TRBV7-9; size: few; D: NA; J: TRBJ1-5; DNA: TGTGCCAGCAGCCATGGAGGTCAGCCCCAGCATTTT; CDR3: CASSHGGQPQHF
V: TRBV7-9; size: NA; D: TRBD1; J: TRBJ1-2; DNA: TGTGCCAGCAGCCAGAGGGCGAGGGACAGCTGGGGCTACACCTTC; CDR3: CASSQRARDSWGYTF
V: TRBV27; size: NA; D: TRBD2; J: TRBJ2-1; DNA: TGTGCCAGCAGTTTGTCGAGCGGGGGGGCCTACCAGCAGTTCTTC; CDR3: CASSLSSGGAYQQFF
V: TRBV3-1; size: NA; D: TRBD2; J: TRBJ2-1; DNA: TGTGCCAGCAGACCCCTGGGGACTAGCTCCTACAATGAGCAGTTCTTC; CDR3: CASRPLGTSSYNEQFF
V: TRBV4-1; size: many; D: NA; J: TRBJ1-6; DNA: TGCGCCAGCAGCCAAGAAGGTGCCACCTCAAATTCACCCCTCCACTTT; CDR3: CASSQEGATSNSPLHF